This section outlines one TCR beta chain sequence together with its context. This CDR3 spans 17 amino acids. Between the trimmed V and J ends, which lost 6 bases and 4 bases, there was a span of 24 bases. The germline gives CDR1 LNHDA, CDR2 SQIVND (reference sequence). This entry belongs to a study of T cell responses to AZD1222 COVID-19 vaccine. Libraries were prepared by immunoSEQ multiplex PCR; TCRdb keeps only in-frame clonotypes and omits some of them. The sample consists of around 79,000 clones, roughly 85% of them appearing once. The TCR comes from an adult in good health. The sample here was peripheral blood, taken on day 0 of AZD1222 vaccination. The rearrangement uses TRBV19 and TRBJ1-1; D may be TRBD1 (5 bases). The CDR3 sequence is CASRSGRGVVMGTEAFF. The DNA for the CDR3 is TGTGCCAGTAGATCGGGACGGGGCGTTGTAATGGGCACTGAAGCTTTCTTT.